The source of this TCR delta chain is a study of Vδ1+ human thymocytes. With respect to this clone: Antigen specificity is unknown. Other DNA variants within this sample encode the same CDR3.

Germline lookup yields CDR1 TSWWSYY and CDR2 QGS. V shed 4 bases and J shed 1 base, with 19 bases lying between them. This CDR3 has 17 amino acids. The study's findings and limits: In the thymus, TRG and TRD repertoires looked highly polyclonal with Gaussian CDR3 lengths. Despite high sort purity, about 20% of thymic T cell receptor delta sequences were Vdelta2.

Sequences come from RNA converted to cDNA by reverse transcription. CDR3 amplicons came from multiplex PCR with pooled V-gene forward and constant-region reverse primers. TCRdb fed the multiplex PCR reads to CATT. The data show fewer than 90,000 delta-chain clones, with about 38% seen just once and about 0.24% held by the top ten. Alphabeta T cells were depleted, then CD3+ Vdelta1+ Vdelta2- thymocytes were FACS-sorted. Between roughly 97% and 99.6% of sorted thymocytes were Vdelta1+. The sequencing input was Vdelta1+ gamma-delta thymocytes from the thymus. Stated subset: FACS-sorted CD3+ TCRalphabeta- TCRVdelta1+ TCRVdelta2- thymocytes. This TCR was sampled from a boy in the first two years of life who had congenital heart surgery. V gene TRDV1 combines with J gene TRDJ1, with a weak D call TRDD3 (6 bases). This CDR3 reads CALGGLRGKWATDKLIF. The DNA of the CDR3 is TGTGCTCTTGGGGGTCTCCGGGGGAAGTGGGCCACCGATAAACTCATCTTT.